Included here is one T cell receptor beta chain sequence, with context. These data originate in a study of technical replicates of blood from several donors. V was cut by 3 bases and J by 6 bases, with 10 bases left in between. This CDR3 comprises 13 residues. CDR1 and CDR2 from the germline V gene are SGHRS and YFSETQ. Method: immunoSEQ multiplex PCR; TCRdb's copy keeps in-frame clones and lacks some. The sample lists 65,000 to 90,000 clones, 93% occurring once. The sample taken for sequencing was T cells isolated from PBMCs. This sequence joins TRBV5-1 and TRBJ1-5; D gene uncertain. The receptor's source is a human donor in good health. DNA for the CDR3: TGCGCCAGCAGCTCTAGGTCGGGTCAGCCCCAGCATTTT. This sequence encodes CASSSRSGQPQHF.